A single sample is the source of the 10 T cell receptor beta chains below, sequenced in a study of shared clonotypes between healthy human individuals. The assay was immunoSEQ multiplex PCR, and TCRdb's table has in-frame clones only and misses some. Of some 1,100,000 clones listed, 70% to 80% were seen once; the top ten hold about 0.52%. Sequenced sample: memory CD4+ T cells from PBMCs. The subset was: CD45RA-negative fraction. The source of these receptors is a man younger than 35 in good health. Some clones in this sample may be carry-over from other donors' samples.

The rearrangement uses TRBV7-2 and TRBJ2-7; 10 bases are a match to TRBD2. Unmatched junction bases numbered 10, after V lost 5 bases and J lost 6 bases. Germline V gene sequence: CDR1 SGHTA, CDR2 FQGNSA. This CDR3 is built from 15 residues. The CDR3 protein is CASSPRLAGDSEQYF. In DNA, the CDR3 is TGTGCCAGCAGCCCAAGGCTAGCGGGAGACTCCGAGCAGTACTTC.

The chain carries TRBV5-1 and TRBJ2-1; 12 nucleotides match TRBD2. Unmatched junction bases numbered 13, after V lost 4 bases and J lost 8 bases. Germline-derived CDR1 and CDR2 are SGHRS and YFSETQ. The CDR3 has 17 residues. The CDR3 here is CASSLSSLAGGWDEQFF. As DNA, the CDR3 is TGCGCCAGCAGCCTTTCGTCGCTAGCGGGAGGGTGGGATGAGCAGTTCTTC.

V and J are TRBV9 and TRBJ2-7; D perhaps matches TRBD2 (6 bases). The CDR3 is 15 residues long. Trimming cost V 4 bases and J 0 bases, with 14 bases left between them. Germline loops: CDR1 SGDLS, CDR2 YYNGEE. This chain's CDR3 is CASSSGVGGSYEQYF. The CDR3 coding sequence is TGTGCCAGCAGCTCCGGGGTGGGGGGCTCCTACGAGCAGTACTTC.

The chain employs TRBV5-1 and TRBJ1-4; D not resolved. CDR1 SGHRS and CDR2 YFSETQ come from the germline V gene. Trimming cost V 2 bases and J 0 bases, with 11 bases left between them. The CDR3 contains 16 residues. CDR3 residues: CASSFDLGATNEKLFF. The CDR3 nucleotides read TGCGCCAGCAGCTTCGATCTAGGAGCAACTAATGAAAAACTGTTTTTT.

CDR3 in DNA: TGTGCCAGCAGCTTCACAGAAACAGGGGGCAATCAGCCCCAGCATTTT. Translated, it gives CASSFTETGGNQPQHF. This chain joins TRBV7-9 and TRBJ1-5; 7 bases match TRBD1. Germline CDR1 and CDR2: SEHNR and FQNEAQ (reference sequence). CDR3 length: 16 residues. J lost 2 bases, V lost 3 bases, and 7 bases had no gene match.

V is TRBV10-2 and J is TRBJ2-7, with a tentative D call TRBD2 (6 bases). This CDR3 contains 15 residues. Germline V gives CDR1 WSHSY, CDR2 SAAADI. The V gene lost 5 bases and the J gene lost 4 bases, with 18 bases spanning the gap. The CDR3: CASSNAPGLAYEQYF. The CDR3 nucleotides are TGCGCCAGCAGTAACGCCCCGGGACTGGCGTACGAGCAGTACTTC.

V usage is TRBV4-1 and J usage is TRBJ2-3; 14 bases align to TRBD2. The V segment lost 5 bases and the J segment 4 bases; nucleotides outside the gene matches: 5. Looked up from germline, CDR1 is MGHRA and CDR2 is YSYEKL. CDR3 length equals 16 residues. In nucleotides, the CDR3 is TGCGCCAGCAGCGACCCGGGACTAGCGGGAGCAGATACGCAGTATTTT. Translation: CASSDPGLAGADTQYF.

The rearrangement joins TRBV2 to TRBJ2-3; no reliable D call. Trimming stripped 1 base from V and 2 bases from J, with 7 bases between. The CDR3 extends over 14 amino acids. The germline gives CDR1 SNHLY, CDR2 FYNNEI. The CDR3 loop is CASSEGLSTDTQYF. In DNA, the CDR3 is TGTGCCAGCAGTGAAGGGTTATCCACAGATACGCAGTATTTT.

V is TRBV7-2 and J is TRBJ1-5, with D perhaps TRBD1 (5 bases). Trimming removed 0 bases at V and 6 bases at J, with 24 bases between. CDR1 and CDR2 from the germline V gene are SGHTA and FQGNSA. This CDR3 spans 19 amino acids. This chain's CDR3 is CASSLAGLGDSRSGQPQHF. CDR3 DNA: TGTGCCAGCAGCTTAGCAGGATTGGGGGATTCCCGATCGGGTCAGCCCCAGCATTTT.

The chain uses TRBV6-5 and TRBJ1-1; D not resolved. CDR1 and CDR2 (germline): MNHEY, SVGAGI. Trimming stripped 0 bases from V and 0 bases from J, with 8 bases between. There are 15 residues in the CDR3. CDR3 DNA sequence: TGTGCCAGCAGTTACTCTCGCAGGTTGAACACTGAAGCTTTCTTT. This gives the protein CASSYSRRLNTEAFF.